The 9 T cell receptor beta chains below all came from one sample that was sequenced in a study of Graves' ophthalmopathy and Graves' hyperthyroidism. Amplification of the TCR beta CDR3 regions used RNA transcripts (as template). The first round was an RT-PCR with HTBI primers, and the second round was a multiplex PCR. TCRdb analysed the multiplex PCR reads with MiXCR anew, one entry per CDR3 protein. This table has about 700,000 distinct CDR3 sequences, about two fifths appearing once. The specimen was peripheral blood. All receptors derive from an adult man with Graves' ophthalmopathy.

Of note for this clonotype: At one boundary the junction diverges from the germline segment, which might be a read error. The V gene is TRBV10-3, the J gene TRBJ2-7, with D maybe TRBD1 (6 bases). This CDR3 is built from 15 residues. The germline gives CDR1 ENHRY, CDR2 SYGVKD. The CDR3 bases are TGTGCCATCAGCTTGGGCCCAGGGGTATCCTCCGAGCAGTACTTC. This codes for CAISLGPGVSSEQYF.

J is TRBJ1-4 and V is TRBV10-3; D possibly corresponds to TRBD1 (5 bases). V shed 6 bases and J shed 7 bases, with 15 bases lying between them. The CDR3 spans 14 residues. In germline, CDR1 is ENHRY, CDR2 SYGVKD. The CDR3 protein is CAISLGDQVEKLFF. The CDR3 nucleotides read TGTGCCATCAGCCTAGGGGATCAAGTTGAAAAACTGTTTTTT.

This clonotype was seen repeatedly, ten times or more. The CDR3 sequence: CASSRDTSYEQYF. The CDR3 DNA reads as TGTGCCAGCAGCCGGGACACTTCCTACGAGCAGTACTTC. The rearrangement joins TRBV7-9 to TRBJ2-7, with a tentative D call TRBD1 (6 bases). CDR1 and CDR2 from the germline V gene are SEHNR and FQNEAQ (reference sequence). With 5 bases removed from V and 1 base from J, the gap between germline ends came to 9 bases. CDR3 size: 13 residues. Variable domain in full (rest from reference TRBV7-9 and TRBJ2-7): DTGVSQNPRHKITKRGQNVTFRCDPISEHNRLYWYRQTLGQGPEFLTYFQNEAQLEKSRLLSDRFSAERPKGSFSTLEIQRTEQGDSAMYLCASSRDTSYEQYFGPGTRLTVT.

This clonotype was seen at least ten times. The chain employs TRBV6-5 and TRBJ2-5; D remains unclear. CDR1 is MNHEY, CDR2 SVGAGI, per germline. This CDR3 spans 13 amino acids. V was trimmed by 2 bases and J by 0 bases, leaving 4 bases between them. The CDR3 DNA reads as TGTGCCAGCAGTTACAGCTACCAAGAGACCCAGTACTTC. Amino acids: CASSYSYQETQYF.

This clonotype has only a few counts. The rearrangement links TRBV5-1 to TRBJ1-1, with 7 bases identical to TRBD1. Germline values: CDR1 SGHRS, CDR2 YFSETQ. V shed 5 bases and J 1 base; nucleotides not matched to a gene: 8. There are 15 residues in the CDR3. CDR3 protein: CASRGATGTNTEAFF. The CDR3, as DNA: TGCGCCAGCAGGGGCGCGACAGGGACGAACACTGAAGCTTTCTTT.

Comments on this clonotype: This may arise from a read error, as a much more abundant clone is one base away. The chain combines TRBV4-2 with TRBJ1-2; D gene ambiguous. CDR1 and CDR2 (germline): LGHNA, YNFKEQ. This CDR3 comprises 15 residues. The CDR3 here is CASSQDASLNYGHTF. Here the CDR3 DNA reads TGTGCCAGCAGCCAAGATGCCAGCCTTAACTATGGCCACACCTTC.

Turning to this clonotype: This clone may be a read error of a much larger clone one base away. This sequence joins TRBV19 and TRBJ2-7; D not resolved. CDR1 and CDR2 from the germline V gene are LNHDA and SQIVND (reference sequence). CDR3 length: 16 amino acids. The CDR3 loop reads CTSSIRRDSNPYEQYF. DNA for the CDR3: TGTACCAGTAGTATCCGCCGTGACTCTAACCCCTACGAGCAGTACTTC.

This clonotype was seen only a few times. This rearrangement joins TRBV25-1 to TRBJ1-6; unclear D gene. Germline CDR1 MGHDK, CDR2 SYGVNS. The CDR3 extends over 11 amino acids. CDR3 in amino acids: CARDAGILLHF. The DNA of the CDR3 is TGTGCTAGAGACGCGGGGATCCTACTCCACTTT. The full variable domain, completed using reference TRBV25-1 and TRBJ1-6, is EADIYQTPRYLVIGTGKKITLECSQTMGHDKMYWYQQDPGMELHLIHYSYGVNSTEKGDLSSESTVSRIRTEHFPLTLESARPSHTSQYLCARDAGILLHFGNGTRLTVT.

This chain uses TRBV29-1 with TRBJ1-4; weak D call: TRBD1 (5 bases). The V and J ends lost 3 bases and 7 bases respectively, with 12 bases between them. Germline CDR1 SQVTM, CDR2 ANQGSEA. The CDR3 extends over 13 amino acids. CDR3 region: CSVEGRGFEKLFF. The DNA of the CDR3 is TGCAGCGTTGAGGGACGGGGATTTGAAAAACTGTTTTTT.